This entry lists 24 T cell receptor beta chains sequenced from one sample in a study of OX40 agonist ivuxolimab in advanced cancers. Some clones are missing from TCRdb's copy, which holds only in-frame ones; the method was immunoSEQ multiplex PCR. The data hold some 95,000 clones, with roughly 88% observed a single time. This specimen consisted of CD4+ or CD8+ T cells sorted from blood, obtained in a trial of the OX40 agonist ivuxolimab. The origin of the receptors is an adult with an advanced solid tumor such as melanoma, head and neck, liver or kidney cancer.

This chain joins TRBV5-4 and TRBJ1-2; 7 positions match TRBD1. This CDR3 contains 14 residues. The junction had 10 bases not matched to a gene; V was cut back by 4 bases and J by 7 bases. Per the germline V gene, CDR1 is SGHNT and CDR2 is YYREEE (reference sequence). The CDR3 sequence is CASSLGGGRSGYTF. CDR3 nucleotide sequence: TGTGCCAGCAGCCTGGGAGGGGGCCGATCTGGCTACACCTTC.

This chain joins TRBV7-9 and TRBJ2-3; 10 bases agree with TRBD2. The CDR3 is 15 residues long. Germline V gene data show CDR1 as SEHNR and CDR2 as FQNEAQ (reference sequence). V lost 1 base and J lost 4; bases outside the gene matches: 2. The DNA of the CDR3 is TGTGCCAGCAGCTTAGTAGCGGGAGGTTCAGATACGCAGTATTTT. Translating it yields CASSLVAGGSDTQYF.

The chain recombines TRBV6-6 with TRBJ1-4; the D is unclear. Germline V gene data show CDR1 as MNHNY and CDR2 as SVGAGI (reference sequence). The CDR3 loop spans 15 amino acids. Trimming pared 2 bases from V and 5 bases from J, leaving 12 bases between. Here the CDR3 reads CASSYAPGSNEKLFF. CDR3 DNA: TGTGCCAGCAGTTACGCACCGGGGTCGAATGAAAAACTGTTTTTT.

This sequence joins TRBV7-9 and TRBJ2-7, with D possibly called TRBD1 or TRBD2 (5 bases each). The CDR3 has 14 residues. CDR1 and CDR2 from the germline V gene are SEHNR and FQNEAQ (reference sequence). The germline V and J ends were trimmed by 5 bases and 5 bases, with 16 bases remaining between them. This chain's CDR3 is CASSARAGSHEQYF. As DNA, the CDR3 is TGTGCCAGCAGCGCCAGGGCAGGGAGCCACGAGCAGTACTTC.

The chain joins TRBV28 to TRBJ1-1, with TRBD1 as a possible D gene (5 bases). The germline V gene has CDR1 MDHEN and CDR2 SYDVKM. Trimming stripped 4 bases from V and 4 bases from J, with 13 bases between. This CDR3 contains 14 residues. The chain's CDR3 is CASSYRRVPTEAFF. CDR3 nucleotide sequence: TGTGCCAGCAGTTACAGGCGAGTCCCCACTGAAGCTTTCTTT.

This clone is a singleton in its sample. J is TRBJ1-1 and V is TRBV7-3; D unclear. CDR3 length equals 13 residues. Germline V gene lookup returns CDR1 SGHTA and CDR2 FQGTGA. V was cut by 4 bases and J by 2 bases, with 8 bases left in between. This CDR3 is CASSSYPNTEAFF. The CDR3 bases are TGTGCCAGCAGCTCTTACCCAAACACTGAAGCTTTCTTT.

J is TRBJ1-2 and V is TRBV5-1; weak D call: TRBD1 (5 bases). CDR1 and CDR2 from the germline V gene are SGHRS and YFSETQ. This CDR3 comprises 13 residues. The ends were cut back, 1 base at V and 8 bases at J, with 12 bases in the middle. CDR3 sequence (DNA): TGCGCCAGCAGCTTGTCAGGGTACGACGGCTACACCTTC. Amino acids: CASSLSGYDGYTF.

This chain connects TRBV4-1 to TRBJ2-2; D is uncertain. This CDR3 contains 14 residues. The V gene lost 2 bases and the J gene lost 7 bases, with 11 bases spanning the gap. The V gene's germline CDR1 is MGHRA and CDR2 YSYEKL. CDR3 sequence: CASSQPGMSGELFF. The DNA of the CDR3 is TGCGCCAGCAGCCAACCCGGAATGAGCGGGGAGCTGTTTTTT.

The chain uses TRBV9 and TRBJ1-2; 9 nucleotides agree with TRBD1. The CDR3 is 17 amino acids. Looked up from germline, CDR1 is SGDLS and CDR2 is YYNGEE. Unmatched junction bases numbered 16, after V lost 4 bases and J lost 6 bases. The CDR3 region is CASSPRVGGDRDDGYTF. In nucleotides, the CDR3 is TGTGCCAGCAGCCCAAGGGTGGGTGGGGACAGGGACGATGGCTACACCTTC.

A few counts support this clone. This CDR3 is CASRSGNEQFF. For the CDR3, the DNA is TGTGCCAGCAGGAGCGGGAATGAGCAGTTCTTC. This chain joins TRBV21-1 and TRBJ2-1; the tabulated D call, TRBD2, remains unverified against the DNA. TRBV21-1 constitutes a pseudogene. This CDR3 contains 11 residues.

This rearrangement joins TRBV15 to TRBJ2-5, with D perhaps matching TRBD1 or TRBD2 (5 bases each). The CDR3 spans 13 residues. V was cut by 3 bases and J by 3 bases, with 8 bases left in between. Germline V gives CDR1 LNHNV, CDR2 YYDKDF (reference sequence). CDR3 nucleotide sequence: TGTGCCACCAGCAGCATGGGGGAAGAGACCCAGTACTTC. It codes for CATSSMGEETQYF.

This clone was counted a few times. The rearrangement links TRBV11-3 to TRBJ2-1, with a tentative D call TRBD2 (6 bases). Germline assignment: CDR1 SGHNT and CDR2 YENEEA. The CDR3 has 15 amino acids. The ends were cut back, 4 bases at V and 5 bases at J, with 15 bases in the middle. The CDR3, as DNA: TGTGCCAGCAGCTCCATCCTGGGAGGAGACAATGAGCAGTTCTTC. It translates to CASSSILGGDNEQFF.

In regard to this clone: Relative to the germline gene, one junction end is altered; a read error may explain this. The chain carries TRBV7-7 and TRBJ2-3, with TRBD1 identical over 7 bases. CDR1 and CDR2 (germline): SSHAT, FNYEAQ (reference sequence). There are 14 residues in the CDR3. CDR3 amino acids: CASSLAQGADTQYF. In nucleotides, the CDR3 is TGTGCTAGCAGCTTAGCCCAGGGGGCAGATACGCAGTATTTT.

J is TRBJ1-2 and V is TRBV19; 7 positions agree with TRBD1. The CDR3 extends over 15 amino acids. Germline trimming cut 2 bases from V and 3 bases from J; bases unmatched to any gene: 6. The germline V gene encodes CDR1 LNHDA and CDR2 SQIVND (reference sequence). CDR3 DNA: TGTGCCAGTAGTATAACTCCCCAGGGGGACTATGGCTACACCTTC. This encodes CASSITPQGDYGYTF.

The chain employs TRBV10-3 and TRBJ2-1; 8 nucleotides agree with TRBD1. Trimming cost V 4 bases and J 5 bases; bases outside gene matches: 4. This CDR3 spans 14 amino acids. Germline CDR1 ENHRY, CDR2 SYGVKD. The CDR3 sequence: CAISGARGHNEQFF. The CDR3 region has the DNA TGTGCCATCAGTGGGGCCAGGGGGCACAATGAGCAGTTCTTC.

The chain employs TRBV10-3 and TRBJ2-1, with 9 bases fitting TRBD1. There are 18 residues in the CDR3. CDR1 and CDR2 from the germline V gene are ENHRY and SYGVKD. Trimming took 0 bases from V and 2 from J; bases not matched to a gene: 8. The CDR3 region has the DNA TGTGCCATCAGTGAGTCGATGATTCGGGACAGGGCCTACAATGAGCAGTTCTTC. The encoded protein is CAISESMIRDRAYNEQFF.

V and J are TRBV7-9 and TRBJ2-1; D unclear. Germline V gene lookup returns CDR1 SEHNR and CDR2 FQNEAQ (reference sequence). The CDR3 is 14 residues long. The V gene lost 3 bases and the J gene lost 4 bases, with 10 bases spanning the gap. As DNA, the CDR3 is TGTGCCAGCAGCTTGGCAGGACCTTACAATGAGCAGTTCTTC. Residues: CASSLAGPYNEQFF.

The chain combines TRBV28 with TRBJ2-7; the D gene is possibly TRBD1 (5 bases). From germline, CDR1 is MDHEN and CDR2 SYDVKM. The ends were cut back, 7 bases at V and 2 bases at J, with 9 bases in the middle. This CDR3 contains 12 residues. CDR3 nucleotides: TGTGCCAGCATTTCAGGGACCTACGAGCAGTACTTC. This sequence encodes CASISGTYEQYF.

The chain employs TRBV9 and TRBJ2-1; 9 bases match TRBD2. The V gene end was trimmed by 0 bases and the J gene end by 0 bases; junction bases not matched to a gene: 4. The CDR3 has 17 amino acids. The germline V gene has CDR1 SGDLS and CDR2 YYNGEE. In DNA form, the CDR3 reads TGTGCCAGCAGCGTAGCCGGTAGCGGGAGCTCCTACAATGAGCAGTTCTTC. This encodes CASSVAGSGSSYNEQFF.

This chain connects TRBV6-1 to TRBJ2-5, with D perhaps matching TRBD2 (6 bases). Germline CDR1 MNHNS, CDR2 SASEGT. Trimming shortened V by 6 bases and J by 7 bases, and 12 bases separated the two germline ends. The CDR3 is made up of 12 amino acids. The CDR3: CASRGGGGTQYF. The CDR3 nucleotides are TGTGCCAGCAGGGGGGGTGGTGGGACCCAGTACTTC.

V and J are TRBV7-9 and TRBJ2-2, with D perhaps TRBD2 (5 bases). Trimming shortened V by 5 bases and J by 0 bases, and 7 bases separated the two germline ends. The CDR3 extends over 14 amino acids. Germline V gives CDR1 SEHNR, CDR2 FQNEAQ (reference sequence). CDR3 DNA sequence: TGTGCCAGCAGCCCCGGGACGAACACCGGGGAGCTGTTTTTT. This codes for CASSPGTNTGELFF.

J is TRBJ2-1 and V is TRBV11-3; 7 bases match TRBD2. This CDR3 has 11 residues. V gave up 6 bases and J gave up 7 bases; unmatched junction bases: 0. Per the germline V gene, CDR1 is SGHNT and CDR2 is YENEEA. CDR3 DNA: TGTGCCAGCAGAGCGGGGAATGAGCAGTTCTTC. Its translation: CASRAGNEQFF.

The rearrangement joins TRBV20-1 to TRBJ2-1; TRBD2 might be the D (6 bases). Trimming took off 6 bases at V and 16 bases at J, with 19 bases between the two ends. From germline, CDR1 is DFQATT and CDR2 SNEGSKA (reference sequence). The CDR3 spans 11 residues. The CDR3 region is CSAREGTFLFF. The CDR3, as DNA: TGCAGTGCCCGCGAAGGGACTTTCCTTTTCTTC.

This clone was seen a handful of times. This chain uses TRBV29-1 with TRBJ2-3; either TRBD1 or TRBD2 may supply D (8 bases each). The V gene lost 3 bases and the J gene lost 1 base, with 23 bases spanning the gap. The germline V gene encodes CDR1 SQVTM and CDR2 ANQGSEA. The CDR3 extends over 18 amino acids. This CDR3 reads CSVEVRGLGGRRTDTQYF. The DNA of the CDR3 is TGCAGCGTTGAGGTCAGGGGGCTGGGCGGGAGGCGCACAGATACGCAGTATTTT.